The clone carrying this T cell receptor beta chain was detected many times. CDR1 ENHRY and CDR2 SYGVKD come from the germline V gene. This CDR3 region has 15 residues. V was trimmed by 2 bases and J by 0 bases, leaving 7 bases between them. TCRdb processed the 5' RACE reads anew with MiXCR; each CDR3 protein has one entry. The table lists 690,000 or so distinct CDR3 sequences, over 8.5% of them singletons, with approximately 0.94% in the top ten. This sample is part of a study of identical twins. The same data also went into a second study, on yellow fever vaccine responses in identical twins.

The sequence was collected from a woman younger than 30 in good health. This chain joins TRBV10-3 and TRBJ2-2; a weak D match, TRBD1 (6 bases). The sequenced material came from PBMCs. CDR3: CAISERGTNTGELFF. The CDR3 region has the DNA TGTGCCATCAGTGAGAGGGGGACGAACACCGGGGAGCTGTTTTTT.